This T cell receptor beta chain was obtained from a study of T cell changes during pregnancy in multiple sclerosis. V lost 0 bases and J 4 bases, leaving 5 bases between the germline ends. In germline, CDR1 is SGHRS, CDR2 YFSETQ. CDR3 length: 13 residues. Only in-frame clones appear in the TCRdb table, and some are missing; sequencing was by immunoSEQ multiplex PCR. Of 90,000 to 95,000 clones listed, 90% to 95% were seen once; the top ten hold around 2.3%. This sample comprised peripheral blood, obtained in the third trimester of pregnancy. This receptor was taken from a female donor with multiple sclerosis, enrolled in a pregnancy study. The gene calls are TRBV5-1 and TRBJ1-3; unclear D gene. CDR3 bases: TGCGCCAGCAGCTTGGCCCAAGGAAACACCATATATTTT. Encoded protein: CASSLAQGNTIYF.